The sequence of this T cell receptor (beta chain) was determined in a study of T-cell memory formation after mild COVID-19. Study overall: Each donor largely had its own TCR clusters. General study points: For contracting clones, CD4+ ones sat mainly in CM and EM, CD8+ in EMRA. Nothing showed for sure that second-wave clones peaking on day 37 were SARS-CoV-2 specific.

Constant-segment primers were used for 5'RACE, and the resulting TCR alpha and TCR beta cDNA libraries carried sample barcodes and UMIs. TCRdb passed the 5' RACE reads through MiXCR, listing each CDR3 protein once. Of about 500,000 distinct CDR3 sequences in the sample, around 20% are singletons; the top ten hold under 15%. Only a few counts were recorded for this clonotype. Its matching antigen is unknown. This CDR3 is 14 amino acids long. Trimming removed 1 base from V and 2 bases from J, with 9 bases in between. Germline assignment: CDR1 SGHVS and CDR2 FQNEAQ. The material sequenced was PBMCs or a T cell subset sorted from them (not recorded which). The source of this sequence is an adult woman who had mild COVID-19 (a few samples of this study predate the infection). Cell type and time point are not known. V and J are TRBV7-8 and TRBJ2-7; D uncertain. The CDR3 nucleotides are TGTGCCAGCAGCTTAGTGAAACCTCCCTACGAGCAGTACTTC. This codes for CASSLVKPPYEQYF.